This T cell receptor beta chain was found in a study of blood T cell repertoires in COVID-19. Study at large: In each case, the material was cDNA or gDNA derived from T cells, B-cell-depleted T cells, or PBMCs.

Germline V CDR1 and CDR2: LNHDA, SQIVND (reference sequence). V trimming: 3 bases; J trimming: 4 bases; junction bases outside the gene matches: 8. The CDR3 contains 16 residues. How the authors handled the data: Researchers report that nucleated cell counts were estimated from reference gene primer amplification. Assay used: immunoSEQ multiplex PCR; TCRdb lists only in-frame clones, some missing. V and J calls and clone size follow that table, whereas D and trimming were derived from the DNA. The sample shows around 100,000 clones, about 89% of them seen only once. The gene calls are TRBV19 and TRBJ2-3; 9 nucleotides match TRBD2. This TCR came from a human donor in a cohort sampled during active COVID-19. Sequencing was carried out using peripheral blood. The CDR3 DNA is TGTGCCAGTAGTATTGGCCCGGCTAGCGGGGCAGATACGCAGTATTTT. It is translated as CASSIGPASGADTQYF. Full variable domain (remainder filled in from reference TRBV19 and TRBJ2-3): DGGITQSPKYLFRKEGQNVTLSCEQNLNHDAMYWYRQDPGQGLRLIYYSQIVNDFQKGDIAEGYSVSREKKESFPLTVTSAQKNPTAFYLCASSIGPASGADTQYFGPGTRLTVL.